The text below deals with one T cell receptor (beta chain). Its cognate antigen has yet to be identified. No base qualities exist here, and no much larger clone lies one base off it. The protocol used for the library was the immunoSEQ multiplex PCR assay. A mixture of 60 forward primers for TCR Vbeta segments and 13 reverse primers for TCR Jbeta segments was used in the multiplex PCR. Amplification of the CDR3 region of rearranged TCR beta genes was performed with a multiplex PCR assay on genomic DNA. The amplified TCR beta libraries were sequenced on the Illumina HiSeq System as 87-base-pair reads. The source study handled its data this way. Across the roughly 600 repertoires, a later analysis counted 75 million to 90 million unique TCR beta chains, 8.5 million to 12 million of which were shared by at least two donors. Raw reads were error-corrected and collapsed into unique sequences by a nearest-neighbor algorithm in which closely related sequences were merged to remove PCR and sequencing errors. CDR3 sequences were aligned to IMGT reference sequences to assign V, D and J gene segments. Each retained sequence needed at least a six-nucleotide match to both a V gene segment and a J gene segment. A rearrangement counted as productive if the CDR3 had no stop codons and remained in frame with V and J, and every other rearrangement counted as non-productive. Following IMGT convention, CDR3 was defined as the stretch from the second conserved V-encoded cysteine up to the conserved J-encoded phenylalanine. Sequences without an unambiguous match to a single V gene segment were excluded from the earlier analysis of 500 to 700 of the donors. In an earlier analysis of 587 of the donors, V segments were called functional above 56.7% productive rearrangements and were called segregating when the between-donor standard deviation exceeded 5%. A statistical classification framework was built to diagnose cytomegalovirus status from the catalog of TCR beta chain sequences. V and J gene assignment, in a later analysis, came from comparing TCR nucleotide sequences with IMGT/GENE-DB human TR gene sequences. In a later analysis, CDR3 sequences and most-parsimonious VDJ recombination scenarios were assigned using the TCRdist pipeline. A later analysis defined each TCR beta chain by its CDR3 amino acid sequence plus V-gene family, and excluded reads lacking a unique V-gene family. As a way to deal with suspected cross-contamination and a sequencing artifact, a later analysis dropped approximately 590 nucleotide sequences that were highly shared and had low generation probability. In a later analysis, a clonal expansion index for each public chain was calculated from normalized within-repertoire ranks of inferred template counts. A later analysis computed generation probabilities with a VDJ recombination model fitted to out-of-frame rearrangements, and checked the results against IGoR. In a later analysis, TCR-TCR, TCR-HLA and TCR-CMV co-occurrence was scored with hypergeometric tests, and a repertoire-size bias correction was applied to TCR pairs. False discovery rates were estimated in a later analysis by permuting HLA or CMV assignments 20 times. A later analysis grouped co-occurring TCRs with DBSCAN, adding TCRdist sequence similarity when clustering within HLA-allele-positive subsets. Co-occurrence clustering excluded repertoires with fewer than 30,000 or more than 120,000 public chains, plus five with anomalous nucleotide sharing. Held by TCRdb, this immuneACCESS table contains in-frame sequences only and omits some clones. Under half of the omission traces to an unresolved V gene where checked; the cause of the rest is unknown. V and J calls and clone size are given by that table; D and trimming were obtained from the DNA. Counted in this sample were over 90,000 clones; around 63% of them appeared once. The ten largest clones capture 4.8% of the sample.

From the cysteine through the phenylalanine, the CDR3 covers 17 amino acids. Kept here is only the CDR3 DNA, which spans 51 bases and is read in frame from base 1. V is shortened by 4 bases, J by 3 bases, and the region joining them spans 22 bases. Per the germline V gene, SNHLY is the CDR1 and FYNNEI is the CDR2. The cohort was made up of roughly 670 healthy bone marrow donors. All cohort members were sampled while nominally healthy, although unrecorded immune exposures were likely present. CMV serostatus was positive for roughly 290 and negative for about 55% of the 666 cohort members, and was not recorded for this donor. Every donor gave a peripheral blood sample, and the peripheral blood mononuclear cells from that sample were used for TCR beta sequencing. Genomic DNA extraction from the blood cell samples was performed with the Qiagen DNeasy Blood Extraction Kit. This sample stems from a study of cytomegalovirus exposure and HLA in healthy donors (dated by TCRdb to the late 2010s). For context, the study as a whole: In an earlier analysis of 587 of the donors, 276 Gb of sequence data and 117 million unique TCR beta sequences from 180 million or so T cells were reported. Approximately 300 gigabases of sequencing data and roughly 81 million unique TCR sequences made up an early release that covered over 550 HLA-typed donors. Of the 398 genotyped donors, about 84% fell in the genetic ancestry cluster associated with self-reported Caucasian donors. The aim of the study was to test whether cataloging public T cell receptors could identify signatures of past pathogen exposure. The study profiled the T cell repertoires of about 720 subjects by immunosequencing and related them to cytomegalovirus serostatus. Besides the first cohort of roughly 700 subjects, a separate validation cohort made up of 120 different subjects was used. High-throughput TCR immunosequencing, statistical association of individual TCRs with disease status, and machine learning were combined to predict cytomegalovirus infection status. To study patterns of TCR occurrence, a later analysis re-analyzed previously published TCR beta repertoires from around 660 donors and added high-resolution HLA genotyping. In the later analysis, no new phenotypic data were used to find candidate immune exposures; instead, reliance was placed on TCR beta sequences and their occurrence across donors. To decide whether each TCR beta V gene segment behaved as functional or pseudogenic, an earlier analysis of nearly 600 of the donors relied on high-throughput TCR beta sequencing. Donor age, sex, ethnicity and CMV serostatus were collected together with the repertoire data. In a later genetic analysis, genome-wide SNP genotypes for about 65% of the 666 donors were used, and that subset was treated as a discovery cohort. All discovery cohort repertoires had been generated on a single sequencing platform. HLA typing included class I and class II loci at four-digit resolution. The number of typed donors differed by locus: about 620-630 for A, B, C, DRB1 and DQB1; some 540 for DQA1; 606 for DPA1; and some 470 for DPB1. Several DR-DQ haplotypes were handled as single units for association and clustering, since linkage in the cohort was strong. On average, 235,054 unique TCR beta nucleotide sequences were sequenced per donor among some 430 genotyped donors of the cohort, with 15% to 20% of those sequences being non-productive. Broader findings and caveats from the paper: An earlier analysis of approximately 570 of the donors showed that most TCR beta V segments appeared in productive rearrangements either about 90% or about 30% of the time, which broadly matched IMGT annotations. Strong co-occurrence of HLA alleles, especially DR and DQ, made assigning TCR associations to individual alleles difficult. Some IMGT-functional V segments, including TRBV6-2 and TRBV6-3, could not be distinguished by the 87-base-pair reads and were therefore excluded. A later analysis found that most CMV-associated TCR beta chains appeared HLA-restricted, with HLA associations seemingly driven largely by CMV exposure. The cohort was sequenced for TCR beta chains only, and without alpha or paired-chain data the features that could be detected were limited. The classifier was reported to diagnose cytomegalovirus status with high specificity and sensitivity in both the original cohort and the validation cohort. According to a later analysis, TCR association rates differed among HLA loci, with DRB1 alleles showing the most associated TCRs and HLA-C alleles showing the fewest. Several of the top co-occurrence clusters appeared to be linked to parvovirus B19, influenza, CMV and Epstein-Barr virus, according to a later analysis. In the study, 150 to 200 TCR beta chains were listed as associated with cytomegalovirus. In a later analysis, 15,000 to 20,000 TCR beta sequences were associated with specific HLA alleles at a false discovery rate of 0.05. It was suggested by the authors that the approach could potentially be generalized to other disease states and immunological phenotypes. While some public TCRs were present in many individuals, most TCR sequences turned up only very rarely across donors. A further reported finding was that TCR beta sequences accurately predicted the HLA-A and HLA-B alleles for most subjects in the first cohort. In a later analysis, HLA-associated TCR beta chains were found to be more clonally expanded and to have lower generation probabilities than equally common non-associated chains. A cluster of highly shared sequence variants was judged likely to be a technical artifact of the sequencing pipeline. Correlated functional status among segregating V segments might be attributable to linkage disequilibrium, but an unknown experimental factor could not be ruled out. A few of the identified cytomegalovirus-associated TCR beta chains were confirmed in vitro to be specific for cytomegalovirus antigens. An association between a missense DCLRE1C variant and V-gene and J-gene trimming of TCR beta chains was found in a later genetic analysis and replicated in an independent cohort. Immune exposure information for the cohort was limited to CMV serostatus. A later genetic analysis reported fewer N-insertions in productive TCRs among donors in an Asian-associated ancestry cluster than the roughly 640-donor mean. Because some donors lacked HLA typing at each locus, the association tests relied only on the typed subset. The earlier analysis of approximately 540 of the donors excluded roughly 17 rarely observed V segments, including chromosome 9 orphons, because counts were too low. Presence/absence analyses assumed roughly uniform sequencing depth across donors, an assumption that may not hold.

Sample: PBMCs. Recombination connected TRBV2 to TRBJ2-7; a tentative D call is TRBD1 (8 bases match). The sequence derives from a human donor in good health. The encoded CDR3 is CASSVLRYRGGNYEQYF. The sequenced DNA: TGTGCCAGCAGTGTTCTCCGCTACAGGGGGGGAAACTACGAGCAGTACTTC.